The 30 T cell receptor beta chains in this list originate from one sample, sequenced in a study of OX40 agonist ivuxolimab in advanced cancers. Receptors were amplified or captured by the immunoSEQ multiplex PCR assay. What TCRdb holds here is the immuneACCESS table cut down to in-frame rearrangements. Part of the clones is not present; checked against another copy, under half of the missing clones reflect an unresolved V gene, and the others are unexplained. This sample holds some 5,600 clones; 66% were observed only once. In total, the top ten clones hold 72% of the sample. The sequencing used CD4+ or CD8+ T cells sorted from blood, collected in a trial of the OX40 agonist ivuxolimab. The receptors stem from an adult with an advanced solid tumor such as melanoma, head and neck, liver or kidney cancer.

The chain couples TRBV29-1 to TRBJ2-3, with 7 bases identical to TRBD1. V lost 0 bases and J lost 2; bases outside the gene matches: 8. The CDR3 totals 16 residues. Per germline, CDR1 SQVTM and CDR2 ANQGSEA. The CDR3 reads CSVEDWDSTSTDTQYF. CDR3 coding DNA: TGCAGCGTTGAAGACTGGGACAGCACCTCCACAGATACGCAGTATTTT.

This chain connects TRBV4-1 to TRBJ1-4; no reliable D call. Germline loops: CDR1 MGHRA, CDR2 YSYEKL. Trimming shortened V by 5 bases and J by 1 base, and 8 bases separated the two germline ends. The CDR3 totals 14 residues. CDR3: CASSKVVTNEKLFF. The CDR3 DNA follows: TGCGCCAGCAGCAAGGTGGTAACTAATGAAAAACTGTTTTTT.

The J gene is TRBJ1-1, the V gene TRBV6-1, with D maybe TRBD1 (5 bases). V was pared by 2 bases and J by 5 bases, with 21 bases between. CDR1 and CDR2 from the germline V gene are MNHNS and SASEGT. This CDR3 region has 17 residues. DNA of the CDR3: TGTGCCAGCAGTGAAATTTGGAAGGGGCGGGCTGCGACTGAAGCTTTCTTT. Translation: CASSEIWKGRAATEAFF.

The rearrangement joins TRBV5-1 to TRBJ2-7, with unresolved D. Germline CDR1 reads SGHRS; CDR2 reads YFSETQ. The length of the CDR3 is 14 residues. V lost 0 bases and J lost 4, with 11 bases in between. CDR3 DNA: TGCGCCAGCAGCTTGGGGGGTACTCCATACGAGCAGTACTTC. Translating it yields CASSLGGTPYEQYF.

The CDR3 sequence is CSAKWVEGYTF. The CDR3 nucleotides read TGCAGTGCCAAGTGGGTGGAAGGCTACACCTTC. The chain links TRBV20-1 to TRBJ1-2; no definite D call. The CDR3 is 11 amino acids. V was pared by 6 bases and J by 8 bases, with 13 bases between. Looked up from germline, CDR1 is DFQATT and CDR2 is SNEGSKA (reference sequence).

This chain uses TRBV6-5 with TRBJ1-5; no clear D gene. The CDR3 runs to 13 residues. Trimming removed 0 bases at V and 5 bases at J, with 5 bases between. Germline lookup yields CDR1 MNHEY and CDR2 SVGAGI. The CDR3 sequence is CASSYSRDQPQHF. CDR3 DNA: TGTGCCAGCAGTTACTCGCGGGATCAGCCCCAGCATTTT.

Many counts were recorded for this clone. CDR3 DNA: TGTGCCAGTTATGGGTTTGAGGCTTTCTTT. It codes for CASYGFEAFF. The chain carries TRBV19 and TRBJ1-1, with D hard to call. V was cut by 8 bases and J by 11 bases, with 12 bases left in between. The CDR3 runs to 10 residues. CDR1 is LNHDA and CDR2 is SQIVND in the germline V gene (reference sequence).

V and J are TRBV5-1 and TRBJ2-5, with D tentatively TRBD1 or TRBD2 (5 bases each). CDR1 and CDR2 (germline): SGHRS, YFSETQ. V was shortened by 5 bases and J by 5 bases, with 13 bases between the two germline ends. This CDR3 is 13 amino acids long. The CDR3: CASRRDPTETQYF. CDR3 DNA sequence: TGCGCCAGCAGGAGGGACCCGACGGAGACCCAGTACTTC.

DNA for the CDR3: TGTGCCACCAGCATCGACGATCAGGTGCCAACCTTCAATCAGCCCCAGCATTTT. Translated: CATSIDDQVPTFNQPQHF. The chain couples TRBV15 to TRBJ1-5, with D unclear. V shed 4 bases and J shed 3 bases, with 22 bases lying between them. Germline CDR1 is LNHNV and CDR2 is YYDKDF (reference sequence). The length of the CDR3 is 18 residues.

This clone was picked up a small number of times. V is TRBV9 and J is TRBJ2-1; 13 nucleotides match TRBD2. The germline gives CDR1 SGDLS, CDR2 YYNGEE. This CDR3 region has 17 residues. V shed 0 bases, J shed 2 bases, and the junction held 2 bases outside the gene matches. CDR3: CASSVGTSGGAYNEQFF. The CDR3 nucleotides read TGTGCCAGCAGCGTAGGTACTAGCGGGGGGGCCTACAATGAGCAGTTCTTC.

This clone has a handful of counts. The rearrangement uses TRBV2 and TRBJ2-7; D is perhaps TRBD1 (5 bases). The V and J ends lost 5 bases and 2 bases respectively, with 13 bases between them. The germline V gene has CDR1 SNHLY and CDR2 FYNNEI. This CDR3 has 14 amino acids. In DNA, the CDR3 is TGTGCCAGCAGTCATACGACAGAGACCTACGAGCAGTACTTC. Residues: CASSHTTETYEQYF. The complete variable domain, with remaining parts taken from reference TRBV2 and TRBJ2-7, reads EPEVTQTPSHQVTQMGQEVILRCVPISNHLYFYWYRQILGQKVEFLVSFYNNEISEKSEIFDDQFSVERPDGSNFTLKIRSTKLEDSAMYFCASSHTTETYEQYFGPGTRLTVT.

This sequence joins TRBV4-2 and TRBJ2-3; no clear D gene. Germline CDR1 is LGHNA and CDR2 is YNFKEQ. The CDR3 is 12 amino acids. V was trimmed by 4 bases and J by 6 bases, leaving 8 bases between them. The CDR3 nucleotides are TGTGCCAGCAGCCCAAGTGTGGATACGCAGTATTTT. Amino acids: CASSPSVDTQYF.

The V gene is TRBV9, the J gene TRBJ2-2; D ambiguous. The CDR3 covers 13 residues. The germline gives CDR1 SGDLS, CDR2 YYNGEE. The V and J ends lost 0 bases and 5 bases respectively, with 5 bases between them. The CDR3 DNA follows: TGTGCCAGCAGCGTAGGGGGAACCGGGGAGCTGTTTTTT. It encodes CASSVGGTGELFF.

The chain is built from TRBV10-3 and TRBJ2-7; TRBD2 matches 11 bases. The trim removed 0 bases at V and 3 bases at J, leaving 4 bases unmatched. The CDR3 has 16 amino acids. CDR1 is ENHRY, CDR2 SYGVKD, per germline. As DNA, the CDR3 is TGTGCCATCAGTGAGTCGACGACTAGCGGGAACTACGAGCAGTACTTC. It specifies CAISESTTSGNYEQYF.

The gene calls are TRBV7-9 and TRBJ2-7; the D is unclear. The CDR3 contains 14 residues. Germline CDR1 and CDR2: SEHNR and FQNEAQ (reference sequence). V lost 1 base to trimming and J lost 1 base, with 8 bases between them. The CDR3 loop is CASSLETRSYEQYF. The CDR3 DNA follows: TGTGCCAGCAGCTTAGAAACCAGGTCCTACGAGCAGTACTTC.

This clone is labeled as medium-sized. V and J are TRBV7-9 and TRBJ2-2, with 8 bases lining up with TRBD1. The ends lost 5 bases at V and 0 bases at J; junction bases unmatched: 5. Germline values: CDR1 SEHNR, CDR2 FQNEAQ (reference sequence). The CDR3 loop spans 16 amino acids. The CDR3 DNA reads as TGTGCCAGCAGCCTGAGACAGGGGTCGAACACCGGGGAGCTGTTTTTT. Amino acid sequence: CASSLRQGSNTGELFF.

The V and J genes are TRBV19 and TRBJ2-1; D is perhaps TRBD1 (5 bases). This CDR3 comprises 15 residues. Germline loops: CDR1 LNHDA, CDR2 SQIVND (reference sequence). The V gene lost 5 bases and the J gene lost 7 bases, with 18 bases spanning the gap. CDR3 in amino acids: CASSLDQGLYNEQFF. In DNA, the CDR3 is TGTGCCAGTAGTTTGGACCAGGGCTTATATAATGAGCAGTTCTTC.

The V and J genes are TRBV25-1 and TRBJ1-1; TRBD1 might be the D (5 bases). The CDR3 has 13 residues. With 3 bases removed from V and 2 bases from J, the gap between germline ends came to 7 bases. The germline V gene encodes CDR1 MGHDK and CDR2 SYGVNS. Written as DNA, the CDR3 is TGTGCCAGCAGTGAGGGGACTAACACTGAAGCTTTCTTT. Its translation: CASSEGTNTEAFF.

This sequence joins TRBV7-9 and TRBJ2-2, with D perhaps matching TRBD2 (6 bases). The V gene lost 2 bases and the J gene lost 3 bases, with 10 bases spanning the gap. The CDR3 is made up of 15 amino acids. Germline V gene sequence: CDR1 SEHNR, CDR2 FQNEAQ (reference sequence). The CDR3 region is CASSLYGGDTGELFF. In DNA, the CDR3 is TGTGCCAGCAGCTTATACGGGGGAGACACCGGGGAGCTGTTTTTT.

J is TRBJ1-2 and V is TRBV4-1, with D perhaps matching TRBD1 (6 bases). Germline V lookup: CDR1 MGHRA, CDR2 YSYEKL. The V and J ends lost 1 base and 5 bases respectively, with 14 bases between them. The CDR3 has 15 amino acids. The chain's CDR3 is CASSQVRGGGYGYTF. The DNA of the CDR3 is TGCGCCAGCAGCCAAGTTAGAGGGGGAGGTTATGGCTACACCTTC.

This chain uses TRBV29-1 with TRBJ1-1; D unresolved. CDR3 length equals 13 residues. Trimming removed 1 base from V and 8 bases from J, with 14 bases in between. CDR1 is SQVTM, CDR2 ANQGSEA, per germline. The CDR3 DNA reads TGCAGCGTTGAAGGGTCAGCAAGTAGAGAAGCTTTCTTT. Amino acid sequence: CSVEGSASREAFF. Based on the CDR3 plus reference TRBV29-1 and TRBJ1-1, the full variable domain is SAVISQKPSRDICQRGTSLTIQCQVDSQVTMMFWYRQQPGQSLTLIATANQGSEATYESGFVIDKFPISRPNLTFSTLTVSNMSPEDSSIYLCSVEGSASREAFFGQGTRLTVV.

This clone appeared many times. The chain is built from TRBV25-1 and TRBJ2-3; 10 bases match TRBD2. This CDR3 is built from 12 residues. Germline lookup yields CDR1 MGHDK and CDR2 SYGVNS. Trimming removed 10 bases from V and 4 bases from J; junction bases left unmatched: 2. The CDR3 region is CAIGLAADTQYF. CDR3 nucleotides: TGTGCCATAGGACTAGCGGCAGATACGCAGTATTTT.

The gene calls are TRBV7-2 and TRBJ1-2; D possibly corresponds to TRBD1 (6 bases). Germline V gene sequence: CDR1 SGHTA, CDR2 FQGNSA. V was trimmed by 3 bases and J by 1 base, leaving 9 bases between them. The CDR3 runs 14 residues. The CDR3 sequence: CASSLEGGNYGYTF. The CDR3 DNA is TGTGCCAGCAGCTTGGAAGGGGGTAACTATGGCTACACCTTC. Full variable domain (missing parts from reference TRBV7-2 and TRBJ1-2): GAGVSQSPSNKVTEKGKDVELRCDPISGHTALYWYRQSLGQGLEFLIYFQGNSAPDKSGLPSDRFSAERTGGSVSTLTIQRTQQEDSAVYLCASSLEGGNYGYTFGSGTRLTVV.

There are many counts of this clone. The DNA of the CDR3 is TGTGCCGGTCATAGTGCACAGGGGGCGCCGGCTGATACGCAGTATTTT. Protein: CAGHSAQGAPADTQYF. This chain uses TRBV7-9 with TRBJ2-3; TRBD1 aligns across 9 bases. In germline, CDR1 is SEHNR, CDR2 FQNEAQ (reference sequence). Losses at the gene ends were 11 bases for V and 6 bases for J; bases not matched to a gene: 18. This CDR3 has 16 residues.

As for this clone: Other DNA sequences in the sample encode the same CDR3. The chain employs TRBV7-3 and TRBJ1-1, with a tentative D call TRBD1 (6 bases). V lost 0 bases and J 0 bases, leaving 8 bases between the germline ends. The CDR3 consists of 15 residues. Germline-derived CDR1 and CDR2 are SGHTA and FQGTGA. Here the CDR3 reads CASSLTGGLNTEAFF. DNA of the CDR3: TGTGCCAGCAGCTTAACCGGGGGGCTGAACACTGAAGCTTTCTTT.

J is TRBJ2-2 and V is TRBV2, with TRBD2 as a possible D gene (7 bases). The germline CDR1 and CDR2 sequences are SNHLY and FYNNEI. V was clipped by 5 bases and J by 4 bases, with 14 bases between them. The CDR3 extends over 15 amino acids. In nucleotides, the CDR3 is TGTGCCAGCAGTCTCTATCGGGGGGCCACCGGGGAGCTGTTTTTT. It yields the protein CASSLYRGATGELFF.

V usage is TRBV25-1 and J usage is TRBJ1-2; D ambiguous. This CDR3 contains 11 residues. V was trimmed by 1 base and J by 6 bases, leaving 3 bases between them. CDR1 and CDR2 (germline): MGHDK, SYGVNS. CDR3: CASSELDGYTF. CDR3 in DNA: TGTGCCAGCAGTGAATTGGATGGCTACACCTTC.

This chain links TRBV7-8 with TRBJ1-4; TRBD1 agrees at 7 bases. The CDR3 runs 17 residues. Looked up from germline, CDR1 is SGHVS and CDR2 is FQNEAQ. J was trimmed by 5 bases and V by 5 bases; bases with no gene match: 14. CDR3 sequence: CASSPAGRQGLNEKLFF. In DNA form, the CDR3 reads TGTGCCAGCAGCCCCGCGGGTCGACAGGGCCTAAATGAAAAACTGTTTTTT.

The chain recombines TRBV29-1 with TRBJ2-5; maybe TRBD1 (6 bases). V shed 0 bases and J shed 3 bases, with 14 bases lying between them. The CDR3 extends over 15 amino acids. Germline V lookup: CDR1 SQVTM, CDR2 ANQGSEA. CDR3 region: CSVEDMAGVEETQYF. The CDR3 nucleotides are TGCAGCGTTGAAGATATGGCAGGGGTTGAAGAGACCCAGTACTTC.

The V and J genes are TRBV11-2 and TRBJ1-6; D gene uncertain. The CDR3 runs to 15 residues. Trimming removed 1 base at V and 4 bases at J, with 8 bases between. In germline, CDR1 is SGHAT, CDR2 FQNNGV. Here the CDR3 reads CASSLAGDYNSPLHF. The CDR3 DNA reads TGTGCCAGCAGCTTAGCCGGGGATTATAATTCACCCCTCCACTTT.